The next 8 T cell receptor beta chains were all read from a single sample in a study of blood T cell repertoires in COVID-19. Profiled with immunoSEQ multiplex PCR; TCRdb holds only in-frame clones, not every one. This repertoire shows roughly 200,000 clones, roughly 89% found once; its top ten account for under 2.5%. The sequencing input was PBMCs or T cells enriched from blood (not recorded which). All receptors derive from a woman between 40 and 50 years old with acute COVID-19.

The chain recombines TRBV19 with TRBJ1-2; D gene ambiguous. Trimming stripped 7 bases from V and 9 bases from J, with 21 bases between. This CDR3 region has 14 residues. CDR1 is LNHDA and CDR2 is SQIVND in the germline V gene (reference sequence). CDR3 sequence reads: CASTHPETLMRYTF. DNA for the CDR3: TGTGCCAGTACGCATCCTGAAACCCTAATGCGCTACACCTTC.

The chain links TRBV5-6 to TRBJ1-2, with D possibly TRBD1 on 6 matching bases. This CDR3 region has 12 residues. The V gene lost 6 bases and the J gene lost 5 bases, with 11 bases spanning the gap. The germline CDR1 and CDR2 sequences are SGHDT and YYEEEE. Here the CDR3 reads CASTTDSYGYTF. CDR3 nucleotides: TGTGCCAGCACCACGGACAGTTATGGCTACACCTTC. Together with reference TRBV5-6 and TRBJ1-2, the CDR3 gives the full variable domain: DAGVTQSPTHLIKTRGQQVTLRCSPKSGHDTVSWYQQALGQGPQFIFQYYEEEERQRGNFPDRFSGHQFPNYSSELNVNALLLGDSALYLCASTTDSYGYTFGSGTRLTVV.

The V gene is TRBV5-1, the J gene TRBJ2-7; D possibly corresponds to TRBD2 (6 bases). Trimming removed 4 bases at V and 5 bases at J, with 16 bases between. CDR1 SGHRS and CDR2 YFSETQ come from the germline V gene. The CDR3 runs to 14 residues. The CDR3 DNA reads as TGCGCCAGCAGCCAAACCGGGACTTTCGACGAGCAGTACTTC. This sequence encodes CASSQTGTFDEQYF.

The genes are TRBV5-1 and TRBJ2-2, with a weak D call TRBD1 (6 bases). Between the trimmed V and J ends, which lost 7 bases and 3 bases, there was a span of 10 bases. CDR3 length: 13 residues. CDR1 and CDR2 (germline): SGHRS, YFSETQ. In nucleotides, the CDR3 is TGCGCCAGCCGGAAGGGGGACACCGGGGAGCTGTTTTTT. Amino acid sequence: CASRKGDTGELFF.

This chain's CDR3 is CASLLTGGNEQYF. CDR3 sequence (DNA): TGTGCCAGCTTACTGACAGGGGGCAACGAGCAGTACTTC. The J gene is TRBJ2-7, the V gene TRBV18, with 10 bases matching TRBD1. With V trimmed by 7 bases and J by 5 bases, 5 bases remained unmatched. Germline lookup yields CDR1 KGHSH and CDR2 LQKENI. The CDR3 extends over 13 amino acids.

The gene calls are TRBV6-4 and TRBJ2-1; TRBD2 matches at 11 bases. CDR1 and CDR2 from the germline V gene are MRHNA and SNTAGT. Trimming took 6 bases from V and 4 from J; bases not matched to a gene: 8. There are 16 residues in the CDR3. CDR3 in amino acids: CASSEPTSGNYNEQFF. The CDR3 DNA sequence: TGTGCCAGCAGCGAACCGACTAGCGGGAATTACAATGAGCAGTTCTTC.

The sample holds a few counts of this clone. The V and J genes are TRBV29-1 and TRBJ2-2; 11 bases match TRBD2. V gave up 6 bases and J gave up 1 base; unmatched junction bases: 7. The CDR3 has 16 residues. CDR1 is SQVTM and CDR2 is ANQGSEA in the germline V gene. CDR3 protein: CSVQGGTSGNTGELFF. Written as DNA, the CDR3 is TGCAGCGTCCAAGGGGGGACTAGCGGGAACACCGGGGAGCTGTTTTTT.

The chain carries TRBV3-1 (or the pseudogene TRBV3-2) and TRBJ2-6, with 10 bases aligning to TRBD1. J gave up 4 bases and V 0 bases, and 6 bases lay outside the gene matches. Germline V CDR1 and CDR2: LGHDT, YNNKEL (reference sequence). The CDR3 has 18 residues. The CDR3 nucleotides are TGTGCCAGCAGCCAAGATTGGGGACAGGGGTTCGGGGCCAACGTCCTGACTTTC. Encoded protein: CASSQDWGQGFGANVLTF.